The 24 T cell receptor beta chains in this list originate from one sample, sequenced in a study of T cell clonotyping in hematopoietic cell transplantation. Measured with immunoSEQ multiplex PCR; TCRdb has only the in-frame clones, and not every one. The sample lists 6,000 to 7,500 clones, about 96% occurring once. The source material was PBMCs, sampled 30 days after allogeneic stem cell transplant. These receptors were collected from a male patient aged 40 to 55 who had an allogeneic stem cell transplant from a related donor, so the T cells may come from the graft donor. Some clones in this sample may be carry-over from other donors' samples.

J is TRBJ2-7 and V is TRBV6-5; TRBD2 matches 11 bases. CDR3 length: 15 residues. V lost 5 bases, J lost 6 bases, and 9 bases stayed unmatched. Germline V lookup: CDR1 MNHEY, CDR2 SVGAGI. The CDR3 DNA is TGTGCCAGCAGTCCAATAGCGGGAGGGCCTCGCGAGCAGTACTTC. It is translated as CASSPIAGGPREQYF.

This sequence joins TRBV11-2 and TRBJ2-5; D may correspond to TRBD1 or TRBD2 (6 bases each). Germline lookup yields CDR1 SGHAT and CDR2 FQNNGV. V lost 5 bases to trimming and J lost 5 bases, with 12 bases between them. The length of the CDR3 is 13 residues. This CDR3 is CASSLGGTETQYF. CDR3 nucleotides: TGTGCCAGCAGCCTAGGGGGGACGGAGACCCAGTACTTC.

The chain carries TRBV13 and TRBJ2-5; the D gene is possibly TRBD2 (5 bases). This CDR3 spans 18 amino acids. Germline CDR1 PRHDT, CDR2 FYEKMQ (reference sequence). The ends were cut back, 5 bases at V and 6 bases at J, with 28 bases in the middle. The CDR3 sequence: CASSATGWAGDTQQTQYF. CDR3 in DNA: TGTGCCAGCAGCGCCACCGGTTGGGCGGGTGACACACAACAGACCCAGTACTTC.

V usage is TRBV5-1 and J usage is TRBJ1-2, with 7 bases aligning to TRBD1. The CDR3 has 18 residues. The V and J ends lost 2 bases and 2 bases, in that order; junction bases with no gene match: 15. Per the germline V gene, CDR1 is SGHRS and CDR2 is YFSETQ. CDR3 sequence reads: CASSFVGGGASANYGYTF. Here the CDR3 DNA reads TGCGCCAGCAGCTTCGTAGGAGGGGGCGCGTCGGCGAACTATGGCTACACCTTC. Combining the CDR3 with reference TRBV5-1 and TRBJ1-2 gives the whole variable domain KAGVTQTPRYLIKTRGQQVTLSCSPISGHRSVSWYQQTPGQGLQFLFEYFSETQRNKGNFPGRFSGRQFSNSRSEMNVSTLELGDSALYLCASSFVGGGASANYGYTFGSGTRLTVV.

The J gene is TRBJ1-2, the V gene TRBV5-1, with 11 bases fitting TRBD1. After removal of 5 bases from V and 7 bases from J, the junction contained 7 bases not matched to a gene. The germline V gene has CDR1 SGHRS and CDR2 YFSETQ. The CDR3 is 14 residues long. This CDR3 reads CASSLGQGAGGYTF. CDR3 nucleotides: TGCGCCAGCAGTCTAGGACAGGGGGCCGGTGGCTACACCTTC.

This sequence joins TRBV5-1 and TRBJ1-1, with D perhaps TRBD1 (6 bases). CDR1 SGHRS and CDR2 YFSETQ come from the germline V gene. V lost 1 base, J lost 3 bases, and 10 bases lay in between. CDR3 length: 14 amino acids. The CDR3 region has the DNA TGCGCCAGCAGCTTGCTTCAGGGGTACACTGAAGCTTTCTTT. Its protein is CASSLLQGYTEAFF.

The rearrangement links TRBV7-9 to TRBJ2-2, with TRBD2 matching 14 bases. CDR1 and CDR2 (germline): SEHNR, FQNEAQ (reference sequence). The trim removed 5 bases at V and 3 bases at J, leaving 8 bases unmatched. The CDR3 sequence is 18 residues long. The CDR3 coding sequence is TGTGCCAGCAGCGAGGGGACTAGCGGGAGATCAGACACCGGGGAGCTGTTTTTT. This codes for CASSEGTSGRSDTGELFF.

This clone appeared a single time. The chain couples TRBV4-3 to TRBJ1-4, with D tentatively TRBD1 (5 bases). The CDR3 extends over 15 amino acids. Germline assignment: CDR1 LGHNA and CDR2 YSLEER. The V end lost 4 bases, the J end lost 6 bases, and 15 bases lay between the germline ends. The DNA for the CDR3 is TGCGCCAGCAGCCCCCGCAGGGCGCGAGATGAAAAACTGTTTTTT. This translates into CASSPRRARDEKLFF.

The rearrangement joins TRBV5-1 to TRBJ2-1; 7 nucleotides line up with TRBD2. Germline CDR1 SGHRS, CDR2 YFSETQ. This CDR3 has 14 residues. Trimming at V came to 7 bases and at J to 8 bases, leaving 12 bases not matched to a gene. The CDR3 loop reads CASGRSREGDEQFF. DNA for the CDR3: TGCGCCAGCGGGCGATCCAGGGAGGGCGATGAGCAGTTCTTC.

This sequence joins TRBV25-1 and TRBJ1-5; 7 bases line up with TRBD1. Germline V lookup: CDR1 MGHDK, CDR2 SYGVNS. V trimming: 4 bases; J trimming: 0 bases; junction bases outside the gene matches: 0. The CDR3 has 14 residues. CDR3 coding DNA: TGTGCCAGCAGTGGGGACAGTAGCAATCAGCCCCAGCATTTT. Amino acids: CASSGDSSNQPQHF. The full variable domain, completed using reference TRBV25-1 and TRBJ1-5, is EADIYQTPRYLVIGTGKKITLECSQTMGHDKMYWYQQDPGMELHLIHYSYGVNSTEKGDLSSESTVSRIRTEHFPLTLESARPSHTSQYLCASSGDSSNQPQHFGDGTRLSIL.

The chain is built from TRBV7-9 and TRBJ1-1; no reliable D call. The V end lost 1 base, the J end lost 0 bases, and 15 bases lay between the germline ends. The germline CDR1 and CDR2 sequences are SEHNR and FQNEAQ (reference sequence). The CDR3 totals 17 residues. The CDR3 protein is CASSLGISITLNTEAFF. CDR3 sequence (DNA): TGTGCCAGCAGCTTAGGGATTTCCATAACCTTGAACACTGAAGCTTTCTTT.

J is TRBJ2-7 and V is TRBV30; D is possibly TRBD1 (5 bases). The CDR3 is 13 amino acids. The V end was cut by 3 bases, the J end by 0 bases, with 9 bases between. Germline V lookup: CDR1 GTSNPN, CDR2 SVGIG (reference sequence). The CDR3 spells CAWRNQGSYEQYF. CDR3 DNA sequence: TGTGCCTGGAGAAACCAGGGCTCCTACGAGCAGTACTTC.

This chain connects TRBV5-1 to TRBJ2-5, with 13 bases lining up with TRBD2. The V segment lost 0 bases and the J segment 4 bases; nucleotides outside the gene matches: 3. Germline loops: CDR1 SGHRS, CDR2 YFSETQ. CDR3 length: 16 amino acids. The CDR3 sequence is CASSLGTSGGLETQYF. DNA for the CDR3: TGCGCCAGCAGCTTGGGGACTAGCGGGGGATTAGAGACCCAGTACTTC.

This chain joins TRBV19 and TRBJ2-7, with 7 bases that match TRBD2. CDR3 length equals 15 residues. The V gene end was trimmed by 0 bases and the J gene end by 0 bases; junction bases not matched to a gene: 2. CDR1 and CDR2 (germline): LNHDA, SQIVND (reference sequence). DNA for the CDR3: TGTGCCAGTAGTATAGAAGCGGGAAGCTCCTACGAGCAGTACTTC. The encoded protein is CASSIEAGSSYEQYF.

This CDR3 is CASSFSGGLAEQYF. The CDR3 DNA follows: TGTGCCAGCAGTTTTAGCGGGGGGCTAGCCGAGCAGTACTTC. The chain uses TRBV28 and TRBJ2-7; the match to TRBD2 covers 10 bases. The CDR3 spans 14 residues. V lost 3 bases and J lost 6; bases outside the gene matches: 5. The germline gives CDR1 MDHEN, CDR2 SYDVKM.

This clone was observed once. The CDR3 is CASSPAQATGELFF. CDR3 nucleotides: TGTGCCAGCAGCCCCGCCCAGGCCACCGGGGAGCTGTTTTTT. The chain employs TRBV7-6 and TRBJ2-2; D uncertain. CDR1 is SGHVS and CDR2 is FNYEAQ in the germline V gene. The CDR3 runs to 14 residues. The V end was cut by 5 bases, the J end by 4 bases, with 11 bases between.

This rearrangement joins TRBV6-5 to TRBJ2-7; a possible D gene is TRBD1 (5 bases). This CDR3 is built from 15 residues. V was trimmed by 7 bases and J by 2 bases, leaving 18 bases between them. CDR1 and CDR2 (germline): MNHEY, SVGAGI. CDR3 residues: CASKSWNGQTYEQYF. CDR3 nucleotides: TGTGCCAGCAAATCTTGGAATGGACAAACCTACGAGCAGTACTTC.

The chain links TRBV13 to TRBJ1-1; D is unresolved. This CDR3 is built from 14 residues. The V end lost 5 bases, the J end lost 1 base, and 11 bases lay between the germline ends. Germline CDR1 is PRHDT and CDR2 is FYEKMQ (reference sequence). This chain's CDR3 is CASSPDVGNTEAFF. In nucleotides, the CDR3 is TGTGCCAGCAGCCCTGACGTAGGGAACACTGAAGCTTTCTTT.

The chain couples TRBV6-5 to TRBJ1-3; no clear D. The CDR3 totals 11 residues. Germline lookup yields CDR1 MNHEY and CDR2 SVGAGI. Trimming shortened V by 7 bases and J by 4 bases, and 5 bases separated the two germline ends. CDR3 DNA: TGTGCCAGCACCCAGGGAAACACCATATATTTT. Amino acid sequence: CASTQGNTIYF.

The chain links TRBV7-9 to TRBJ1-1; D may be TRBD1 (5 bases). Looked up from germline, CDR1 is SEHNR and CDR2 is FQNEAQ (reference sequence). This CDR3 region has 13 residues. V was trimmed by 2 bases and J by 4 bases, leaving 8 bases between them. CDR3 in amino acids: CASSLKGFTEAFF. CDR3 in DNA: TGTGCCAGCAGCTTAAAGGGGTTCACTGAAGCTTTCTTT.

The V call is TRBV5-1, the J call TRBJ2-1, with 10 bases matching TRBD2. The ends lost 1 base at V and 4 bases at J; junction bases unmatched: 8. This CDR3 has 17 residues. Germline-derived CDR1 and CDR2 are SGHRS and YFSETQ. CDR3 sequence (DNA): TGCGCCAGCAGCTTGACTGGACTAGCGGCTTTATACAATGAGCAGTTCTTC. This sequence encodes CASSLTGLAALYNEQFF.

V and J are TRBV5-6 and TRBJ2-5, with TRBD2 matching 10 bases. The CDR3 spans 19 residues. CDR1 is SGHDT, CDR2 YYEEEE, per germline. The J segment lost 5 bases and the V segment lost 5 bases, leaving 21 bases of the junction unmatched. The CDR3 loop reads CASSRTSGRVNPGRETQYF. DNA for the CDR3: TGTGCCAGCAGTAGGACTAGCGGAAGGGTAAACCCAGGGCGGGAGACCCAGTACTTC.

This chain uses TRBV7-8 with TRBJ1-2; D is possibly TRBD1 (5 bases). Looked up from germline, CDR1 is SGHVS and CDR2 is FQNEAQ. V lost 4 bases and J 1 base, leaving 10 bases between the germline ends. The CDR3 is 14 residues long. DNA of the CDR3: TGTGCCAGCAGCTCCCGACAGAGTAACTATGGCTACACCTTC. Translating gives CASSSRQSNYGYTF. The whole variable domain, remainder taken from reference TRBV7-8 and TRBJ1-2, is GAGVSQSPRYKVAKRGQDVALRCDPISGHVSLFWYQQALGQGPEFLTYFQNEAQLDKSGLPSDRFFAERPEGSVSTLKIQRTQQEDSAVYLCASSSRQSNYGYTFGSGTRLTVV.

This chain joins TRBV6-1 and TRBJ2-6; TRBD1 aligns across 7 bases. V lost 3 bases, J lost 0 bases, and 5 bases stayed unmatched. This CDR3 contains 17 residues. CDR1 and CDR2 (germline): MNHNS, SASEGT. In nucleotides, the CDR3 is TGTGCCAGCAGTGACAGGGGGATAAGCTCTGGGGCCAACGTCCTGACTTTC. Residues: CASSDRGISSGANVLTF.